This TCR beta chain emerged from a study of graft-versus-host responses after intestinal transplantation. Study summary: Tacrolimus and steroids were given for three to four years to all recipients after anti-thymocyte globulin induction.

Using immunoSEQ multiplex PCR, the repertoire was profiled, and TCRdb retains in-frame clones only, with some absent. The repertoire holds almost 70,000 clones, with over 85% as singletons. This specimen consisted of bone marrow, obtained 700 to 750 days after intestinal transplantation. The receptor was isolated from a human patient who received an intestinal transplant, so some T cells may come from the graft donor.

CDR3 residues: CASQEGRYNEQFF. The CDR3 nucleotides read TGTGCCAGCCAGGAGGGTCGGTACAATGAGCAGTTCTTC. The chain recombines TRBV28 with TRBJ2-1, with a possible D match to TRBD2 (6 bases). Looked up from germline, CDR1 is MDHEN and CDR2 is SYDVKM. This CDR3 comprises 13 residues. V lost 8 bases and J 4 bases, leaving 12 bases between the germline ends.